These 29 T cell receptor beta chains were sequenced from one sample in a study of tumor-infiltrating lymphocytes in primary liver carcinoma. A constant-region primer primed TCR beta cDNA synthesis from roughly 520 ng of total RNA. Each TCR beta library was derived from three nested multiplex PCR rounds that employed slightly modified ARM-PCR. Amplification in the first two PCR rounds was performed using TRBV1-TRBV30 forward primers and a C-beta reverse primer for approximately 10 cycles each. TCRdb reprocessed the multiplex PCR reads via MiXCR and lists one record per CDR3 protein. The repertoire holds more than 20,000 distinct CDR3 sequences, with 75% to 80% as singletons. Unsorted bulk tissue, roughly 19-34 mg of it, served as the source for co-extraction of RNA and DNA. The specimen sequenced was liver tumor tissue from sampling region 1. The subset here: tumor region T1, superior pole. These receptors were taken from a woman aged 25-40 years with primary liver carcinoma and hepatitis B virus infection.

Notes on this clonotype: No conserved phenylalanine or tryptophan ends this CDR3, so it is likely a read error. The V call is TRBV11-2, the J call TRBJ2-1; 12 nucleotides match TRBD2. J was trimmed by 12 bases and V by 5 bases; bases with no gene match: 17. CDR3 length: 17 amino acids. CDR1 SGHAT and CDR2 FQNNGV come from the germline V gene. Written as DNA, the CDR3 is TGTGCCAGCAGCCTTACTAGCGGGAGGTTCCCTGGCGATGTGCAGTTCCTC. Encoded protein: CASSLTSGRFPGDVQFL.

This clonotype has a count of ten or more. CDR3 DNA sequence: TGTGCCAGCAGCTTGGGAACCACAGGGGGCAGTCGTGGAAACACCATATATTTT. It is translated as CASSLGTTGGSRGNTIYF. The chain employs TRBV11-2 and TRBJ1-3; 9 bases are shared with TRBD1. CDR1 SGHAT and CDR2 FQNNGV come from the germline V gene. The CDR3 is 18 amino acids. The V segment lost 3 bases and the J segment 3 bases; nucleotides outside the gene matches: 12.

This clonotype showed up many times. The gene calls are TRBV5-4 and TRBJ2-3, with 8 nucleotides matching TRBD1. The CDR3 spans 14 residues. CDR1 and CDR2 from the germline V gene are SGHNT and YYREEE (reference sequence). V gave up 3 bases and J gave up 1 base; unmatched junction bases: 1. CDR3 region: CASSWGQGTDTQYF. The CDR3, as DNA: TGTGCCAGCAGCTGGGGACAGGGCACAGATACGCAGTATTTT.

Comments on this clonotype: As the CDR3 is not closed by the conserved phenylalanine or tryptophan, this likely results from a read error. Because the CDR3's place on the DNA is in doubt, the DNA is left out and the CDR3 is given as listed by TCRdb. This chain connects TRBV11-3 to TRBJ1-6. Germline V gives CDR1 SGHNT, CDR2 YENEEA. From its first to its last residue, the CDR3 has 15 amino acids. The CDR3 here is CAISFKWSYNSPFHS.

Comments on this clonotype: Here the CDR3 omits its conserved ending phenylalanine or tryptophan, so a read error is the likely source. This chain connects TRBV6-5 to TRBJ2-7; TRBD1 is a possible D gene (6 bases). CDR1 MNHEY and CDR2 SVGAGI come from the germline V gene. The CDR3 contains 15 residues. CDR3 coding DNA: TGTGCCAACAGTTACAAGGACAGCACCTCCTACGAGCAGTACTAC. Translating gives CANSYKDSTSYEQYY.

Comments on this clonotype: One end of the junction fails to match germline, which may point to a read error. This rearrangement joins TRBV5-8 to TRBJ2-1; the D is unclear. Germline CDR1 SGHTS, CDR2 YDEGEE. This CDR3 has 11 amino acids. The CDR3 here is CALGSFDEKFF. CDR3 coding DNA: TGTGCCTTGGGTAGTTTCGATGAGAAGTTCTTC.

On this clonotype: The junction shows a germline mismatch at one end, possibly a read error. The chain joins TRBV6-1 to TRBJ2-2; 8 nucleotides match TRBD2. CDR1 and CDR2 from the germline V gene are MNHNS and SASEGT. The CDR3 sequence is 18 residues long. The CDR3 protein is CASSEALAGTANTGDLFF. The CDR3 region has the DNA TGTGCCAGCAGTGAGGCATTAGCGGGAACCGCGAACACCGGGGATCTGTTTTTT.

Of note for this clonotype: Being one base from a much bigger clone, this may be a read error. The gene calls are TRBV28 and TRBJ2-7, with D uncertain. The CDR3 length is 12 residues. Germline V gene lookup returns CDR1 MDHEN and CDR2 SYDVKM. V lost 6 bases and J lost 6, with 12 bases in between. CDR3 coding DNA: TGTGCCAGCAGCCTGCCAGGCGCCGAGCAGTACTTC. Protein sequence: CASSLPGAEQYF. Together with reference TRBV28 and TRBJ2-7, the CDR3 gives the full variable domain: DVKVTQSSRYLVKRTGEKVFLECVQDMDHENMFWYRQDPGLGLRLIYFSYDVKMKEKGDIPEGYSVSREKKERFSLILESASTNQTSMYLCASSLPGAEQYFGPGTRLTVT.

Turning to this clonotype: The conserved final phenylalanine or tryptophan is absent from the CDR3, which likely points to a read error. This chain joins TRBV6-5 and TRBJ2-3, with D perhaps matching TRBD2 (5 bases). This CDR3 spans 14 amino acids. Germline CDR1 MNHEY, CDR2 SVGAGI. This chain's CDR3 is CASTYKDLKYTQYS. The CDR3 bases are TGTGCCAGCACTTACAAGGACTTAAAATATACGCAGTATTCT.

The chain uses TRBV5-8 and TRBJ2-1; D may be TRBD1 (6 bases). The CDR3 loop spans 13 amino acids. Germline V lookup: CDR1 SGHTS, CDR2 YDEGEE. The CDR3 DNA reads as TGTACCACCAGCTTGGGCAGGGGCAATGAGCAGTTCTTC. It yields the protein CTTSLGRGNEQFF.

Note on this clonotype: The junction departs from the called germline gene at one end, perhaps through a read error. This chain connects TRBV4-3 to TRBJ2-3; D not certain. This CDR3 spans 18 amino acids. Germline V gene sequence: CDR1 LGHNA, CDR2 YSLEER. CDR3 sequence reads: CASSQLVWLGDPDDTRYF. The CDR3 coding sequence is TGCGCCAGCAGCCAGTTGGTCTGGCTTGGTGATCCCGATGATACGCGGTATTTT.

On this clonotype itself: Its ends do not fully match the called genes, so a read error is possible. The V gene is TRBV4-2, the J gene TRBJ2-7, with 8 positions matching TRBD2. This CDR3 spans 18 amino acids. The germline V gene encodes CDR1 LGHNA and CDR2 YNFKEQ. The CDR3 loop reads CASSQKHLGRGGPREQYF. CDR3 sequence (DNA): TGTGCCAGCAGCCAGAAACACCTAGGACGGGGGGGACCGCGCGAGCAGTATTTC.

V usage is TRBV4-1 and J usage is TRBJ2-2; D is unresolved. The CDR3 is made up of 16 amino acids. The germline gives CDR1 MGHRA, CDR2 YSYEKL. Trimming stripped 4 bases from V and 5 bases from J, with 17 bases between. CDR3 sequence (DNA): TGCGCCAGCAGCCGATACAATGCATTCGATACCGGGGAGCTGTTTTTT. Its translation is CASSRYNAFDTGELFF.

Turning to this clonotype: Lacking the conserved final phenylalanine or tryptophan, this CDR3 likely reflects a read error. Because the CDR3's place on the DNA is in doubt, the DNA is left out and the CDR3 is given as listed by TCRdb. This chain links TRBV11-2 with TRBJ2-3. The CDR3 is 15 amino acids long, termini counted. The germline V gene has CDR1 SGHAT and CDR2 FQNNGV. CDR3 in amino acids: CACTSLLSGTDTQYS.

The chain recombines TRBV4-1 with TRBJ2-4; TRBD1 is a possible D gene (6 bases). CDR1 and CDR2 (germline): MGHRA, YSYEKL. Deletions cut 6 bases from V and 15 bases from J, with 30 bases between. CDR3 length: 16 residues. This chain's CDR3 is CASSPEMNRDMSKWYF. The CDR3 DNA reads TGCGCCAGCAGTCCAGAGATGAATAGGGACATGAGTAAGTGGTACTTC.

This clonotype was seen once. A junction boundary mismatches the germline segment, possibly from a read error. The CDR3 DNA sequence: TGTGCCAGTAGTTTTAACATCGCTGATAAGCAGTATTTT. As protein: CASSFNIADKQYF. V usage is TRBV28 and J usage is TRBJ2-3, with D hard to call. The CDR3 consists of 13 residues. The germline gives CDR1 MDHEN, CDR2 SYDVKM.

A remark on this clonotype: The conserved phenylalanine or tryptophan normally closing the CDR3 is absent here, so this likely arose from a read error. V usage is TRBV7-9 and J usage is TRBJ2-5, with 14 positions matching TRBD2. The germline CDR1 and CDR2 sequences are SEHNR and FQNEAQ (reference sequence). V shed 5 bases, J shed 5 bases, and the junction held 10 bases outside the gene matches. This CDR3 has 17 residues. As DNA, the CDR3 is TGTGCCAGCAGCCCAACAAGACTAGCGGGAGGGCGGGAGACCCAGTACTAT. This encodes CASSPTRLAGGRETQYY.

In its sample, this clonotype was seen once. This CDR3 fails to terminate in the conserved phenylalanine or tryptophan, so it likely reflects a read error. The chain joins TRBV29-1 to TRBJ2-4, with 10 bases identical to TRBD2. The CDR3 sequence is 15 residues long. Per the germline V gene, CDR1 is SQVTM and CDR2 is ANQGSEA. CDR3 DNA: TGCAGCTTTGACGGACTAGCGGAAGAAGTGAGCATTCAGTACTAC. This codes for CSFDGLAEEVSIQYY.

J is TRBJ2-7 and V is TRBV14, with D possibly TRBD2 on 6 matching bases. Per the germline V gene, CDR1 is SGHDN and CDR2 is FVKESK. This CDR3 comprises 15 residues. V was cut by 3 bases and J by 6 bases, with 18 bases left in between. The CDR3 region has the DNA TGTGCCAGCAGCCAGGCGGCGGGGATTGACCGCGAGCAGTACTTC. Translating gives CASSQAAGIDREQYF. Complete variable domain (other parts from reference TRBV14 and TRBJ2-7): EAGVTQFPSHSVIEKGQTVTLRCDPISGHDNLYWYRRVMGKEIKFLLHFVKESKQDESGMPNNRFLAERTGGTYSTLKVQPAELEDSGVYFCASSQAAGIDREQYFGPGTRLTVT.

Only one count was recorded for this clonotype. The chain is built from TRBV5-4 and TRBJ2-3; no firm D call. The CDR3 runs 17 residues. V lost 10 bases and J lost 2, with 26 bases in between. Per the germline V gene, CDR1 is SGHNT and CDR2 is YYREEE (reference sequence). This CDR3 reads CAYSVYGDHPPTDTQYF. CDR3 in DNA: TGTGCCTACAGCGTATACGGAGACCATCCACCCACAGATACGCAGTATTTT.

Turning to this clonotype: Lacking the conserved final phenylalanine or tryptophan, this CDR3 likely reflects a read error. The chain uses TRBV12-3 or TRBV12-4 and TRBJ2-1; 10 bases match TRBD2. Trimming took 6 bases from V and 11 from J; bases not matched to a gene: 13. CDR3 length: 15 amino acids. CDR3 sequence (DNA): TGTGCCAGCAGCCTGTCCGGGACTAGCGAACTTAAGCAGTTCTTG. Translation gives CASSLSGTSELKQFL.

As regards this clonotype: The junction differs from germline at one of its ends, possibly a read error. The rearrangement links TRBV11-2 to TRBJ1-6; D is perhaps TRBD1 (6 bases). CDR1 is SGHAT, CDR2 FQNNGV, per germline. The CDR3 is made up of 15 amino acids. As DNA, the CDR3 is TGTGTCAGCGCCATCACCCAGGGGACTAATTCACTCCTCCACTTT. Its translation: CVSAITQGTNSLLHF.

This clonotype was counted between two and nine times. The chain links TRBV20-1 to TRBJ2-3; D unresolved. Per the germline V gene, CDR1 is DFQATT and CDR2 is SNEGSKA (reference sequence). The V end lost 3 bases, the J end lost 0 bases, and 4 bases lay between the germline ends. The CDR3 loop spans 12 amino acids. CDR3 amino acids: CSASGSTDTQYF. DNA for the CDR3: TGCAGTGCTAGCGGGAGCACAGATACGCAGTATTTT.

As for this clonotype: The conserved final phenylalanine or tryptophan is absent from the CDR3, which likely points to a read error. V usage is TRBV11-2 and J usage is TRBJ1-6; TRBD1 is a possible D gene (6 bases). Trimming took 10 bases from V and 6 from J, leaving 19 bases between them. The germline V gene has CDR1 SGHAT and CDR2 FQNNGV. CDR3 length: 15 residues. This CDR3 is CANSITQGTNSPLHH. The CDR3, as DNA: TGTGCCAACTCCATCACCCAGGGGACTAATTCACCCCTCCACCAT.

The chain links TRBV28 to TRBJ1-5; 8 positions match TRBD1. Unmatched junction bases numbered 12, after V lost 7 bases and J lost 16 bases. In germline, CDR1 is MDHEN, CDR2 SYDVKM. The CDR3 sequence is 12 residues long. As DNA, the CDR3 is TGTGCCAGCAATGTCTCAGGGACAGGCCAACATTTT. This codes for CASNVSGTGQHF.

The chain combines TRBV20-1 with TRBJ2-1; 9 positions match TRBD2. This CDR3 is built from 17 residues. Trimming removed 0 bases from V and 8 bases from J; junction bases left unmatched: 14. Germline V CDR1 and CDR2: DFQATT, SNEGSKA (reference sequence). CDR3 in amino acids: CSARESRDISGSYEQFF. CDR3 DNA sequence: TGCAGTGCTAGAGAGTCCCGGGATATTAGCGGGAGCTATGAGCAGTTCTTC.

As for this clonotype: A much larger clone lies a single base off, so this may be a read error. The conserved closing phenylalanine or tryptophan is absent in this CDR3, likely reflecting a read error. The rearrangement links TRBV6-2 or TRBV6-3 to TRBJ1-1; no clear D. With 7 bases removed from V and 11 bases from J, the gap between germline ends came to 20 bases. CDR1 is MNHEY, CDR2 SVGEGT, per germline. The CDR3 contains 13 residues. CDR3 amino acids: CASNPTPALTAFL. The DNA for the CDR3 is TGTGCCAGCAACCCGACACCGGCTCTAACGGCTTTCCTT.

V and J are TRBV11-2 and TRBJ2-3, with TRBD1 as a possible D gene (7 bases). Germline V CDR1 and CDR2: SGHAT, FQNNGV. The CDR3 is 16 residues long. V was trimmed by 5 bases and J by 10 bases, leaving 25 bases between them. CDR3 in amino acids: CASSRTRQGRGDAQYF. In DNA, the CDR3 is TGTGCCAGCAGCAGGACGCGACAGGGAAGGGGGGATGCGCAGTATTTT.

This clonotype was found many times. The V call is TRBV24-1, the J call TRBJ2-1, with 10 positions matching TRBD1. There are 15 residues in the CDR3. Trimming took 7 bases from V and 9 from J; bases not matched to a gene: 11. Germline CDR1 is KGHDR and CDR2 is SFDVKD. CDR3 nucleotide sequence: TGTGCCACCAGGGCCGGGACAGGGGATCTGGGTGAGCAGTTCTTC. It specifies CATRAGTGDLGEQFF.